These 19 T cell receptor beta chains share one sample of origin, sequenced in a study of cytomegalovirus exposure and HLA in healthy donors. The assay was immunoSEQ multiplex PCR, and TCRdb's table has in-frame clones only and misses some. In the table there are more than 200,000 clones, more than 75% of which are singletons. The sequenced sample consisted of PBMCs. These receptors were obtained from a man between 18 and 29 years old in good health and CMV-seropositive.

This chain links TRBV5-1 with TRBJ2-1, with a tentative D call TRBD1 (5 bases). Germline values: CDR1 SGHRS, CDR2 YFSETQ. The CDR3 is made up of 13 amino acids. The ends were cut back, 7 bases at V and 1 base at J, with 9 bases in the middle. CDR3 bases: TGCGCCAGCGGGGCGCCTTCCTACAATGAGCAGTTCTTC. It translates to CASGAPSYNEQFF. The whole variable domain, remainder taken from reference TRBV5-1 and TRBJ2-1, is KAGVTQTPRYLIKTRGQQVTLSCSPISGHRSVSWYQQTPGQGLQFLFEYFSETQRNKGNFPGRFSGRQFSNSRSEMNVSTLELGDSALYLCASGAPSYNEQFFGPGTRLTVL.

The chain uses TRBV6-5 and TRBJ2-7; D possibly corresponds to TRBD1 (7 bases). The germline gives CDR1 MNHEY, CDR2 SVGAGI. Trimming removed 2 bases at V and 10 bases at J, with 18 bases between. This CDR3 has 14 amino acids. For the CDR3, the DNA is TGTGCCAGCAGTTACGGAGGGGGCGGAAGGCCCCAGTACTTC. Protein product: CASSYGGGGRPQYF.

The gene calls are TRBV28 and TRBJ2-5, with D possibly TRBD1 on 6 matching bases. The ends were cut back, 1 base at V and 8 bases at J, with 14 bases in the middle. CDR3 length: 14 amino acids. The germline V gene encodes CDR1 MDHEN and CDR2 SYDVKM. The CDR3 DNA reads TGTGCCAGCAGTTTATCGGGACCCAGGGGAACCCAGTACTTC. Its protein is CASSLSGPRGTQYF.

This chain connects TRBV5-8 to TRBJ2-1; 8 bases line up with TRBD2. Losses at the gene ends were 1 base for V and 6 bases for J; bases not matched to a gene: 12. Per the germline V gene, CDR1 is SGHTS and CDR2 is YDEGEE. This CDR3 region has 17 residues. The CDR3 spells CASSLTLESSGSNEQFF. CDR3 nucleotides: TGTGCCAGCAGCTTGACTTTGGAGTCTAGCGGGTCCAATGAGCAGTTCTTC.

This chain uses TRBV9 with TRBJ2-7; 9 bases are a match to TRBD2. This CDR3 comprises 16 residues. Trimming took 4 bases from V and 5 from J; bases not matched to a gene: 13. Per germline, CDR1 SGDLS and CDR2 YYNGEE. CDR3: CASSPRLSGSTHEQYF. In nucleotides, the CDR3 is TGTGCCAGCAGCCCACGGCTTAGCGGGAGCACCCACGAGCAGTACTTC.

This clone was seen a single time. V and J are TRBV6-5 and TRBJ2-7; D is uncertain. Trimming pared 0 bases from V and 3 bases from J, leaving 15 bases between. The CDR3 runs 16 residues. The germline V gene encodes CDR1 MNHEY and CDR2 SVGAGI. CDR3 loop: CASSYSSTQLYYEQYF. In nucleotides, the CDR3 is TGTGCCAGCAGTTACTCGAGCACCCAACTTTACTACGAGCAGTACTTC.

This sequence joins TRBV27 and TRBJ2-2, with D perhaps TRBD1 (6 bases). The CDR3 has 15 residues. Germline assignment: CDR1 MNHEY and CDR2 SMNVEV (reference sequence). Between the trimmed V and J ends, which lost 6 bases and 7 bases, there was a span of 18 bases. The CDR3 sequence: CASSFQIQGIGELFF. CDR3 sequence (DNA): TGTGCCAGCAGCTTTCAAATACAGGGCATCGGGGAGCTGTTTTTT.

This clone has just a few counts. This CDR3 is CASSLVRGGTDTQYF. Here the CDR3 DNA reads TGTGCCAGCAGTTTAGTCAGGGGGGGCACAGATACGCAGTATTTT. The chain couples TRBV28 to TRBJ2-3; the D gene is possibly TRBD1 (7 bases). This CDR3 contains 15 residues. V lost 2 bases, J lost 1 base, and 10 bases lay in between. Germline V gene sequence: CDR1 MDHEN, CDR2 SYDVKM.

V usage is TRBV5-1 and J usage is TRBJ2-3, with unresolved D. Germline CDR1 is SGHRS and CDR2 is YFSETQ. V was pared by 0 bases and J by 0 bases, with 8 bases between. The CDR3 consists of 15 residues. CDR3 residues: CASSLEPLSTDTQYF. CDR3 DNA sequence: TGCGCCAGCAGCTTGGAGCCGTTAAGCACAGATACGCAGTATTTT.

Worth noting for this clone: Other DNA variants within this sample encode the same CDR3. The genes are TRBV6-5 and TRBJ1-2; D might be TRBD1 (5 bases). Germline CDR1 reads MNHEY; CDR2 reads SVGAGI. This CDR3 spans 13 amino acids. Trimming removed 6 bases from V and 2 bases from J, with 10 bases in between. The CDR3 loop reads CASRRDGNYGYTF. Here the CDR3 DNA reads TGTGCCAGCAGGAGGGACGGGAACTATGGCTACACCTTC.

The gene calls are TRBV5-4 and TRBJ2-1; the D gene is possibly TRBD2 (6 bases). This CDR3 region has 12 residues. CDR1 SGHNT and CDR2 YYREEE come from the germline V gene (reference sequence). Trimming took 6 bases from V and 6 from J, leaving 10 bases between them. In DNA form, the CDR3 reads TGTGCCAGCATCACTAGCAGCAATGAGCAGTTCTTC. Its translation is CASITSSNEQFF.

The chain uses TRBV28 and TRBJ1-5, with 7 bases aligning to TRBD1. Germline V gives CDR1 MDHEN, CDR2 SYDVKM. With V trimmed by 5 bases and J by 5 bases, 12 bases remained unmatched. The CDR3 length is 16 residues. For the CDR3, the DNA is TGTGCCAGCAGTCCCCACAGGGGATATGGTCATCAGCCCCAGCATTTT. This encodes CASSPHRGYGHQPQHF.

The genes are TRBV7-9 and TRBJ1-2; tentatively, D is TRBD1 (6 bases). V lost 6 bases and J lost 4, with 21 bases in between. Germline V gene lookup returns CDR1 SEHNR and CDR2 FQNEAQ (reference sequence). The CDR3 contains 16 residues. This CDR3 is CASSLTGTRTAYGYTF. The DNA of the CDR3 is TGTGCCAGCAGTCTTACAGGGACTCGGACGGCCTATGGCTACACCTTC.

The chain employs TRBV7-6 and TRBJ2-2; 9 bases map to TRBD2. The V gene end was trimmed by 5 bases and the J gene end by 6 bases; junction bases not matched to a gene: 10. CDR3 length: 16 residues. Germline V lookup: CDR1 SGHVS, CDR2 FNYEAQ. CDR3 sequence: CASSQMSGRIPGELFF. The DNA of the CDR3 is TGTGCCAGCAGCCAAATGAGCGGGAGGATCCCCGGGGAGCTGTTTTTT.

The rearrangement uses TRBV6-1 and TRBJ2-5; D possibly matches TRBD1 or TRBD2 (5 bases each). Trimming removed 4 bases at V and 2 bases at J, with 17 bases between. Germline loops: CDR1 MNHNS, CDR2 SASEGT. The CDR3 is 16 amino acids. The CDR3 sequence is CASSGHYGAQQETQYF. DNA for the CDR3: TGTGCCAGCAGTGGCCATTACGGGGCCCAACAAGAGACCCAGTACTTC.

The chain employs TRBV6-5 and TRBJ2-3, with D unresolved. The CDR3 has 13 amino acids. The germline CDR1 and CDR2 sequences are MNHEY and SVGAGI. The ends were cut back, 7 bases at V and 2 bases at J, with 10 bases in the middle. CDR3 coding DNA: TGTGCCAGCATCCCGCGGAACACAGATACGCAGTATTTT. Its translation is CASIPRNTDTQYF.

A remark on this clone: Other nucleotide sequences in the sample specify the same CDR3. This CDR3 reads CASSPYYEQYF. The CDR3 nucleotides read TGTGCCAGCAGCCCATACTACGAGCAGTACTTC. The chain carries TRBV7-9 and TRBJ2-7; D is unresolved. V lost 5 bases, J lost 3 bases, and 5 bases lay in between. CDR3 length equals 11 residues. CDR1 and CDR2 (germline): SEHNR, FQNEAQ (reference sequence).

The chain links TRBV5-1 to TRBJ1-1, with 8 nucleotides matching TRBD1. Germline V gene lookup returns CDR1 SGHRS and CDR2 YFSETQ. V gave up 6 bases and J gave up 1 base; unmatched junction bases: 2. CDR3 size: 13 residues. The CDR3 DNA reads TGCGCCAGCAATGACAGGGGGAACACTGAAGCTTTCTTT. The encoded protein is CASNDRGNTEAFF.

The chain is built from TRBV6-5 and TRBJ2-7; possible D gene TRBD2, 5 bases. CDR3 length: 14 amino acids. Trimming removed 0 bases from V and 2 bases from J, with 8 bases in between. Germline V gene data show CDR1 as MNHEY and CDR2 as SVGAGI. The CDR3 region is CASSYSRDAYEQYF. The CDR3, as DNA: TGTGCCAGCAGTTACTCCCGGGATGCCTACGAGCAGTACTTC.